Following are 3 T cell receptor beta chains from one sample sequenced in a study of blood T cell repertoires in COVID-19. Assay used: immunoSEQ multiplex PCR; TCRdb lists only in-frame clones, some missing. The sample yields about 250,000 clones, 70% to 90% seen once. Sample: PBMCs or T cells enriched from blood (not recorded which). These TCRs come from a man aged 18 to 29 who had recovered from COVID-19.

V gene TRBV9 combines with J gene TRBJ1-6; no reliable D call. Germline V CDR1 and CDR2: SGDLS, YYNGEE. The length of the CDR3 is 13 residues. V lost 4 bases and J lost 6, with 8 bases in between. This CDR3 reads CASSSGINSPLHF. CDR3 bases: TGTGCCAGCAGCTCCGGGATTAATTCACCCCTCCACTTT.

The J gene is TRBJ1-2, the V gene TRBV28, with TRBD1 identical over 8 bases. Germline V gene data show CDR1 as MDHEN and CDR2 as SYDVKM. This CDR3 comprises 15 residues. Trimming took 5 bases from V and 7 from J; bases not matched to a gene: 12. The CDR3 here is CASSPGQAARSGYTF. The CDR3 region has the DNA TGTGCCAGCAGTCCGGGACAGGCCGCCCGCTCTGGCTACACCTTC.

The gene calls are TRBV5-1 and TRBJ1-2; D remains unclear. V lost 0 bases to trimming and J lost 6 bases, with 12 bases between them. The germline gives CDR1 SGHRS, CDR2 YFSETQ. The CDR3 consists of 14 residues. The CDR3 loop reads CASSLAEGIHGYTF. As DNA, the CDR3 is TGCGCCAGCAGCTTGGCCGAGGGAATCCATGGCTACACCTTC.